These 13 T cell receptor beta chains came from one sample sequenced in a study of CD8+ T cells in alopecia areata. Following RNA extraction, reverse transcription yielded cDNA that acted as the sequencing template. TCRdb keeps only in-frame clones here, not all; method: immunoSEQ multiplex PCR. The table records under 250,000 clones, 57% of them present only once. This material consisted of CD4+ T cells sorted from blood, taken at week 0. The receptors derive from a human donor with alopecia areata.

The chain recombines TRBV29-1 with TRBJ2-1, with D perhaps TRBD2 (5 bases). Deletions cut 4 bases from V and 8 bases from J, with 15 bases between. Germline assignment: CDR1 SQVTM and CDR2 ANQGSEA. This CDR3 comprises 13 residues. CDR3 bases: TGCAGCGTTGGGTGGGAGTGGGTCTATGAGCAGTTCTTC. Translating it yields CSVGWEWVYEQFF.

The V gene is TRBV7-9, the J gene TRBJ1-2, with D possibly being TRBD1 (6 bases). The CDR3 is 10 amino acids. Trimming shortened V by 5 bases and J by 8 bases, and 6 bases separated the two germline ends. Per germline, CDR1 SEHNR and CDR2 FQNEAQ (reference sequence). The CDR3 region has the DNA TGTGCCAGCAGCGGGGGCGGCTACACCTTC. Amino acids: CASSGGGYTF.

V gene TRBV4-2 combines with J gene TRBJ2-3, with TRBD2 matching over 9 bases. V shed 0 bases, J shed 4 bases, and the junction held 8 bases outside the gene matches. The germline V gene has CDR1 LGHNA and CDR2 YNFKEQ. This CDR3 is built from 17 residues. DNA of the CDR3: TGTGCCAGCAGCCAAGATCCCAGCGGGGGGCAGCCAGATACGCAGTATTTT. Encoded protein: CASSQDPSGGQPDTQYF.

V and J are TRBV15 and TRBJ2-1; 7 bases are a match to TRBD1. J was trimmed by 3 bases and V by 6 bases; bases with no gene match: 2. The germline gives CDR1 LNHNV, CDR2 YYDKDF (reference sequence). The CDR3 length is 13 residues. CDR3 region: CATRAGGYNEQFF. The DNA of the CDR3 is TGTGCCACCAGAGCAGGGGGCTACAATGAGCAGTTCTTC.

CDR3 residues: CASSPSTGSTDTQYF. The CDR3 coding sequence is TGTGCCAGCAGCCCCTCGACAGGGAGCACAGATACGCAGTATTTT. The chain has TRBV5-6 and TRBJ2-3, with TRBD1 matching 7 bases. V dropped 4 bases and J dropped 0; count of bases not matched to a gene: 5. CDR1 is SGHDT, CDR2 YYEEEE, per germline. The CDR3 runs to 15 residues.

The chain uses TRBV9 and TRBJ2-1, with 10 bases lining up with TRBD1. Germline CDR1 and CDR2: SGDLS and YYNGEE. Trimming cost V 4 bases and J 1 base; bases outside gene matches: 8. This CDR3 region has 17 residues. The CDR3 nucleotides are TGTGCCAGCAGCACTGGGGGACAGGGGTGGTCCTACAATGAGCAGTTCTTC. This encodes CASSTGGQGWSYNEQFF.

The chain combines TRBV2 with TRBJ2-3; 7 bases align to TRBD1. This CDR3 contains 16 residues. V lost 4 bases, J lost 11 bases, and 18 bases stayed unmatched. Germline CDR1 is SNHLY and CDR2 is FYNNEI. This CDR3 is CASSATGLLGSREQYF. CDR3 bases: TGTGCCAGCAGTGCGACAGGGCTCCTCGGATCTCGTGAGCAGTATTTT.

V and J are TRBV11-2 and TRBJ2-7; D not resolved. CDR3 length equals 14 residues. V lost 6 bases and J lost 3, with 15 bases in between. Germline CDR1 reads SGHAT; CDR2 reads FQNNGV. The CDR3 region is CASSRPGSDYEQYF. The CDR3 coding sequence is TGTGCCAGCAGTCGACCTGGCAGCGACTACGAGCAGTACTTC.

A few counts support this clone. The V call is TRBV9, the J call TRBJ2-2; no clear D. CDR1 and CDR2 (germline): SGDLS, YYNGEE. Trimming left V 0 bases short and J 6 bases short, with 0 bases between. The CDR3 is 11 amino acids. The CDR3 region has the DNA TGTGCCAGCAGCGTAGCCGGGGAGCTGTTTTTT. It specifies CASSVAGELFF.

This clone was counted only a few times. The chain employs TRBV4-1 and TRBJ2-3; 9 bases map to TRBD1. The CDR3 totals 17 residues. From germline, CDR1 is MGHRA and CDR2 YSYEKL. The trim removed 4 bases at V and 1 base at J, leaving 9 bases unmatched. CDR3 region: CASSLGTGRSGTDTQYF. CDR3 nucleotides: TGCGCCAGCAGCCTCGGGACAGGGCGATCGGGCACAGATACGCAGTATTTT.

This chain uses TRBV9 with TRBJ2-1; 7 bases map to TRBD2. Trimming took 3 bases from V and 6 from J; bases not matched to a gene: 12. CDR1 and CDR2 (germline): SGDLS, YYNGEE. This CDR3 has 16 residues. The CDR3 bases are TGTGCCAGCAGCGCTCTAGGTGGGAGGGGAGCCAATGAGCAGTTCTTC. Amino acid sequence: CASSALGGRGANEQFF.

DNA for the CDR3: TGTGCCAGCAGCAGGGACGGGACAGGGGGGAATCAGCCCCAGCATTTT. Its protein is CASSRDGTGGNQPQHF. V is TRBV7-9 and J is TRBJ1-5; TRBD1 agrees at 11 bases. Germline V gene lookup returns CDR1 SEHNR and CDR2 FQNEAQ (reference sequence). Losses at the gene ends were 5 bases for V and 4 bases for J; bases not matched to a gene: 7. The CDR3 extends over 16 amino acids. The variable domain in full, completed from reference TRBV7-9 and TRBJ1-5, reads DTGVSQNPRHKITKRGQNVTFRCDPISEHNRLYWYRQTLGQGPEFLTYFQNEAQLEKSRLLSDRFSAERPKGSFSTLEIQRTEQGDSAMYLCASSRDGTGGNQPQHFGDGTRLSIL.

V and J are TRBV7-2 and TRBJ2-5; D gene unclear. The end of the DNA fits TRBJ2-7 better, so the J call may be wrong. Germline V gives CDR1 SGHTA, CDR2 FQGNSA. The CDR3 covers 11 residues. The CDR3 DNA sequence: TGTGCCAGCAGCCATCCCTACGAGCAGTACTTC. Its translation is CASSHPYEQYF.